There are a few counts of the clone carrying this TCR beta chain. Its antigen remains unidentified. MiXCR, run by TCRdb on the RT-PCR reads, gives a single entry per CDR3 protein. Here the sample spans hundreds of thousands of distinct CDR3 sequences, around 20% being singletons. Between the trimmed V and J ends, which lost 1 base and 2 bases, there was a span of 8 bases. This CDR3 has 14 residues. CDR1 and CDR2 (germline): LGHNA, YSLEER. The data derive from a study of response to subunit inactivated influenza vaccine. The study, taken as a whole, reports: It was suggested by the authors that few new T cells are recruited by each seasonal influenza vaccination.

The source was PBMCs from blood, collected less than 6 days after vaccination. The sequence was collected from a man aged 45-65 years who received an inactivated influenza vaccine. The chain joins TRBV4-3 to TRBJ2-5; no clear D gene. The CDR3: CASSQGPEQETQYF. The CDR3 region has the DNA TGCGCCAGCAGCCAAGGTCCGGAGCAAGAGACCCAGTACTTC.